The sequence of this TCR beta chain was determined in a study of cytomegalovirus exposure and HLA in healthy donors. Findings and caveats of the study: A later analysis associated 15,000 or so TCR beta sequences with HLA alleles at a 0.05 false discovery rate. A later analysis found common viral pathogens apparently linked to several of the most significant clusters. According to a later analysis, most TCR beta chains associated with CMV appeared HLA-restricted.

PCR used 60 Vbeta primers and 13 Jbeta primers. Sequencing used immunoSEQ multiplex PCR; TCRdb keeps in-frame clones, though not all of them. The table lists 150,000 or so clones, around 81% of them singletons, with about 2.5% in the top ten. Note on this clone: Its antigen is unknown.

V was shortened by 4 bases and J by 1 base, with 11 bases between the two germline ends. The CDR3 runs to 14 residues. Germline assignment: CDR1 SGHKS and CDR2 YYEKEE (reference sequence). Every donor was a healthy person donating bone marrow. The receptor's source is a man between 45 and 60 years old in good health and CMV-seronegative. The sample comprised PBMCs. This sequence joins TRBV5-5 and TRBJ1-2; D perhaps matches TRBD1 (6 bases). The CDR3 DNA reads TGTGCCAGCAGCGCAGGGGCTATTAACTATGGCTACACCTTC. Translating it yields CASSAGAINYGYTF.